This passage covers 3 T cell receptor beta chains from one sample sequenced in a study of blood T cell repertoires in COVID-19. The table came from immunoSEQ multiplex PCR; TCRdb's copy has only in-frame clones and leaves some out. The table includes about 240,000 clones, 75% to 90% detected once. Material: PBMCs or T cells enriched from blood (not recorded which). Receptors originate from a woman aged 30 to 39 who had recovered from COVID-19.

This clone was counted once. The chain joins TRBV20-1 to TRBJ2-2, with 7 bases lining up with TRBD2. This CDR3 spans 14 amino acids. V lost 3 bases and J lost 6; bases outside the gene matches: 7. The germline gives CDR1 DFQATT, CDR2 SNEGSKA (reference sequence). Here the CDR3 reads CSASQGGYAGELFF. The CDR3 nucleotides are TGCAGTGCTAGTCAGGGAGGGTACGCCGGGGAGCTGTTTTTT.

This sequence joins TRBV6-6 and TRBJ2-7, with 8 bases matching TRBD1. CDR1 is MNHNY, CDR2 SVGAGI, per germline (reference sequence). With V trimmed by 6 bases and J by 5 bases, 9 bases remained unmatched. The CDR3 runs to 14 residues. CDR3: CASSPTGVQDEQYF. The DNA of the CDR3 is TGTGCCAGCAGCCCGACAGGGGTACAGGACGAGCAGTACTTC.

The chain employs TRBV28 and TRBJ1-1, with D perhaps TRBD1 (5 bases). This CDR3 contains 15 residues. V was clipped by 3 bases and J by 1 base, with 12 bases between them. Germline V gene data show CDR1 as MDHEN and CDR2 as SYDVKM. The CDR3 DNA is TGTGCCAGCAGTTTTATTGCCAGGGCGAACACTGAAGCTTTCTTT. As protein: CASSFIARANTEAFF. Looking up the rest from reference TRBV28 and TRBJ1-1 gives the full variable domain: DVKVTQSSRYLVKRTGEKVFLECVQDMDHENMFWYRQDPGLGLRLIYFSYDVKMKEKGDIPEGYSVSREKKERFSLILESASTNQTSMYLCASSFIARANTEAFFGQGTRLTVV.